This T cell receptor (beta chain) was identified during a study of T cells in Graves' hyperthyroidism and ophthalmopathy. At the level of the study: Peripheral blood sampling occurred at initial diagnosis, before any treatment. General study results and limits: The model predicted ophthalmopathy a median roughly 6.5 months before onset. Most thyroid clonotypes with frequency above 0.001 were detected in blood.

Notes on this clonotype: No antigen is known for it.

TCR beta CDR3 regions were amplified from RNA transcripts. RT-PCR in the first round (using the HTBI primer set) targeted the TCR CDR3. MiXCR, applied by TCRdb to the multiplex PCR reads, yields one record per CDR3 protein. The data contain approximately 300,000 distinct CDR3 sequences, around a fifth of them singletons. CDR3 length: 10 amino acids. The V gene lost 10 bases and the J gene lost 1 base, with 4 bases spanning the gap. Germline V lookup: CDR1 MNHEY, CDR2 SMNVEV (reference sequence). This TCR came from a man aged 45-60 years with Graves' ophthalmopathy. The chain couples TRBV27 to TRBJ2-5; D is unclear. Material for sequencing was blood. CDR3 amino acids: CATPQETQYF. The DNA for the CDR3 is TGTGCCACCCCCCAAGAGACCCAGTACTTC.